Below are 31 T cell receptor beta chains sequenced from a single sample in a study of blood T cell repertoires in COVID-19 (dated by TCRdb to 2018 to 2020). Library generation was performed with the immunoSEQ multiplex PCR assay. TCRdb took over this immuneACCESS table, retaining in-frame rearrangements with V and J assigned. Such tables are incomplete; in checked studies, under half of the missing clones stem from an unresolved V gene, and the remainder is unexplained. Counted in this sample were fewer than 350,000 clones; around 87% of them appeared once. The ten largest clonotypes hold approximately 8% of the sample. The sample consisted of peripheral blood. Receptor source: a woman between 50 and 59 years old who had recovered from COVID-19.

This chain links TRBV19 with TRBJ2-5, with 11 bases aligning to TRBD1. V dropped 3 bases and J dropped 5; count of bases not matched to a gene: 8. The CDR3 is 16 residues long. Germline-derived CDR1 and CDR2 are LNHDA and SQIVND (reference sequence). The CDR3 DNA reads TGTGCCAGTAGTATTTGGACAGGGGGCTATGATGAGACCCAGTACTTC. Protein sequence: CASSIWTGGYDETQYF.

The V and J genes are TRBV15 and TRBJ1-5, with 8 bases identical to TRBD1. CDR1 LNHNV and CDR2 YYDKDF come from the germline V gene (reference sequence). The CDR3 has 15 amino acids. The V gene end was trimmed by 0 bases and the J gene end by 6 bases; junction bases not matched to a gene: 4. The CDR3 loop is CATSREPDRGQPQHF. The DNA of the CDR3 is TGTGCCACCAGCAGAGAACCTGACAGGGGTCAGCCCCAGCATTTT.

CDR3 sequence: CATSRAGFLSGYTF. The DNA of the CDR3 is TGTGCCACCAGCAGGGCAGGTTTCCTGAGTGGCTACACCTTC. The chain recombines TRBV15 with TRBJ1-2; no clear D. The CDR3 contains 14 residues. CDR1 LNHNV and CDR2 YYDKDF come from the germline V gene (reference sequence). Trimming stripped 3 bases from V and 7 bases from J, with 15 bases between. Based on the CDR3 plus reference TRBV15 and TRBJ1-2, the full variable domain is DAMVIQNPRYQVTQFGKPVTLSCSQTLNHNVMYWYQQKSSQAPKLLFHYYDKDFNNEADTPDNFQSRRPNTSFCFLDIRSPGLGDTAMYLCATSRAGFLSGYTFGSGTRLTVV.

The rearrangement uses TRBV30 and TRBJ1-6; perhaps TRBD1 as D (5 bases). The CDR3 is 13 amino acids. Germline V gene data show CDR1 as GTSNPN and CDR2 as SVGIG (reference sequence). With 0 bases removed from V and 10 bases from J, the gap between germline ends came to 10 bases. This CDR3 is CAWSVRGRSPLHF. CDR3 bases: TGTGCCTGGAGTGTCCGGGGGAGGTCACCCCTCCACTTT.

This chain connects TRBV30 to TRBJ1-1; possibly TRBD1 for D (5 bases). Germline V gene lookup returns CDR1 GTSNPN and CDR2 SVGIG (reference sequence). This CDR3 comprises 13 residues. The V and J ends lost 5 bases and 6 bases respectively, with 16 bases between them. Here the CDR3 DNA reads TGTGCCTGGGACCGCGGGGGGAGGCCTGAAGCTTTCTTT. This encodes CAWDRGGRPEAFF.

The V and J genes are TRBV19 and TRBJ1-4; 12 positions agree with TRBD1. The length of the CDR3 is 15 residues. Germline V gives CDR1 LNHDA, CDR2 SQIVND (reference sequence). The V gene end was trimmed by 6 bases and the J gene end by 10 bases; junction bases not matched to a gene: 9. The CDR3 protein is CASSATGTGGAKLFF. The CDR3 nucleotides are TGTGCCAGTAGCGCTACGGGGACAGGGGGCGCAAAACTGTTTTTT. Full variable domain (outside the CDR3, taken from reference TRBV19 and TRBJ1-4): DGGITQSPKYLFRKEGQNVTLSCEQNLNHDAMYWYRQDPGQGLRLIYYSQIVNDFQKGDIAEGYSVSREKKESFPLTVTSAQKNPTAFYLCASSATGTGGAKLFFGSGTQLSVL.

The V and J genes are TRBV9 and TRBJ2-3; D gene unclear. This CDR3 contains 13 residues. The ends were cut back, 4 bases at V and 0 bases at J, with 6 bases in the middle. In germline, CDR1 is SGDLS, CDR2 YYNGEE. The CDR3 here is CASSFGSTDTQYF. CDR3 nucleotides: TGTGCCAGCAGCTTCGGTAGCACAGATACGCAGTATTTT.

V usage is TRBV20-1 and J usage is TRBJ2-1, with D unresolved. Germline values: CDR1 DFQATT, CDR2 SNEGSKA (reference sequence). V was cut by 3 bases and J by 0 bases, with 12 bases left in between. The CDR3 runs to 15 residues. CDR3 in amino acids: CSASPLRSSYNEQFF. The CDR3, as DNA: TGCAGTGCTAGTCCCCTGAGGAGCTCCTACAATGAGCAGTTCTTC.

On this clone itself: A read error may produce the germline difference seen at one junction end. J is TRBJ1-4 and V is TRBV28; no reliable D call. This CDR3 region has 14 residues. From germline, CDR1 is MDHEN and CDR2 SYDVKM. The CDR3 sequence: CASSTNPTNEKLFF. CDR3 DNA: TGTGCCAGCAGCACAAATCCAACTAATGAGAAACTGTTTTTT.

V gene TRBV7-2 combines with J gene TRBJ2-3; 11 bases map to TRBD2. V was pared by 5 bases and J by 1 base, with 14 bases of the junction left unmatched. The CDR3 consists of 19 residues. Germline V lookup: CDR1 SGHTA, CDR2 FQGNSA. The CDR3 loop is CASSLGRRSGGAGTDTQYF. DNA of the CDR3: TGTGCCAGCAGCCTAGGGAGACGTAGCGGGGGGGCGGGCACAGATACGCAGTATTTT.

The CDR3 protein is CASSEDIGRETQYF. In nucleotides, the CDR3 is TGCGCCAGCAGCGAGGATATAGGTCGAGAGACCCAGTACTTC. The chain recombines TRBV5-1 with TRBJ2-5, with D unclear. There are 14 residues in the CDR3. Trimming removed 4 bases from V and 4 bases from J, with 14 bases in between. In germline, CDR1 is SGHRS, CDR2 YFSETQ.

The genes are TRBV5-1 and TRBJ2-2; TRBD2 is a possible D gene (6 bases). The ends were cut back, 1 base at V and 2 bases at J, with 15 bases in the middle. This CDR3 is built from 17 residues. Germline V gene data show CDR1 as SGHRS and CDR2 as YFSETQ. The CDR3 reads CASSLMRPGLNTGELFF. The CDR3, as DNA: TGCGCCAGCAGCTTGATGCGTCCGGGACTTAACACCGGGGAGCTGTTTTTT. Full variable domain (remainder filled in from reference TRBV5-1 and TRBJ2-2): KAGVTQTPRYLIKTRGQQVTLSCSPISGHRSVSWYQQTPGQGLQFLFEYFSETQRNKGNFPGRFSGRQFSNSRSEMNVSTLELGDSALYLCASSLMRPGLNTGELFFGEGSRLTVL.

Concerning this clone itself: The junction does not match germline at one end; this may be a read error. The chain joins TRBV5-6 to TRBJ1-4; a possible D gene is TRBD1 (5 bases). Germline values: CDR1 SGHDT, CDR2 YYEEEE. The CDR3 is 14 residues long. The CDR3 DNA reads as TGTGCCAGCAGTTTGGGTCAGGGTCGGGAAAAACTGTTTTTT. Amino acid sequence: CASSLGQGREKLFF.

The chain links TRBV18 to TRBJ1-1, with D possibly matching TRBD1 (6 bases). Germline CDR1 KGHSH, CDR2 LQKENI. Trimming removed 3 bases from V and 6 bases from J, with 17 bases in between. This CDR3 is 15 amino acids long. The CDR3 DNA follows: TGTGCCAGCTCACCGGGAGTGGTGCGGGGGCCTGAAGCTTTCTTT. Residues: CASSPGVVRGPEAFF.

The chain combines TRBV6-5 with TRBJ2-7; 12 bases line up with TRBD1. The V gene end was trimmed by 6 bases and the J gene end by 4 bases; junction bases not matched to a gene: 4. The CDR3 has 14 residues. Germline V gene sequence: CDR1 MNHEY, CDR2 SVGAGI. The CDR3 is CASRGTGGEYEQYF. As DNA, the CDR3 is TGTGCCAGCAGGGGGACAGGGGGCGAGTACGAGCAGTACTTC.

This clone showed up just once. The chain combines TRBV14 with TRBJ2-7; tentative D call: TRBD2 (5 bases). CDR3 length: 15 amino acids. CDR1 and CDR2 (germline): SGHDN, FVKESK. The germline V and J ends were trimmed by 2 bases and 3 bases, with 14 bases remaining between them. The CDR3 region has the DNA TGTGCCAGCAGCCAAACGGGGTCTCTCGGCTACGAGCAGTACTTC. Its protein is CASSQTGSLGYEQYF.

The chain employs TRBV5-6 and TRBJ2-7; no reliable D call. The ends were cut back, 0 bases at V and 5 bases at J, with 15 bases in the middle. Germline CDR1 SGHDT, CDR2 YYEEEE. The CDR3 loop spans 15 amino acids. The DNA for the CDR3 is TGTGCCAGCAGCTTGGGCCAGACTCTTCGGCACGAGCAGTACTTC. This gives the protein CASSLGQTLRHEQYF.

The chain recombines TRBV7-8 with TRBJ2-3; 8 bases are shared with TRBD2. The CDR3 covers 16 residues. The V gene's germline CDR1 is SGHVS and CDR2 FQNEAQ. V shed 5 bases, J shed 4 bases, and the junction held 11 bases outside the gene matches. The DNA for the CDR3 is TGTGCCAGCAGCCGCAACCCGGGACTAGGTTCAGATACGCAGTATTTT. It is translated as CASSRNPGLGSDTQYF. The variable domain in full, completed from reference TRBV7-8 and TRBJ2-3, reads GAGVSQSPRYKVAKRGQDVALRCDPISGHVSLFWYQQALGQGPEFLTYFQNEAQLDKSGLPSDRFFAERPEGSVSTLKIQRTQQEDSAVYLCASSRNPGLGSDTQYFGPGTRLTVL.

This clone was counted a few times. V and J are TRBV10-1 and TRBJ1-1; D possibly corresponds to TRBD1 (5 bases). Trimming took 5 bases from V and 0 from J, leaving 19 bases between them. The V gene's germline CDR1 is WNHNN and CDR2 SYGVQD (reference sequence). The CDR3 spans 17 residues. This CDR3 is CASSTQIYRPMNTEAFF. The CDR3 DNA is TGCGCCAGCAGTACTCAAATATACAGGCCGATGAACACTGAAGCTTTCTTT.

J is TRBJ2-7 and V is TRBV29-1; unclear D gene. Trimming pared 0 bases from V and 4 bases from J, leaving 7 bases between. The V gene's germline CDR1 is SQVTM and CDR2 ANQGSEA. The CDR3 is 12 amino acids. CDR3 sequence (DNA): TGCAGCGTTGAAGATTTCGGTTACGAGCAGTACTTC. It codes for CSVEDFGYEQYF.

Written as DNA, the CDR3 is TGCAGCGTTGAAGATGACAGGATTGGTGAGCAGTTCTTC. Translating gives CSVEDDRIGEQFF. The chain employs TRBV29-1 and TRBJ2-1, with TRBD1 as a possible D gene (6 bases). V dropped 0 bases and J dropped 9 bases, with 12 bases sitting between them. Per germline, CDR1 SQVTM and CDR2 ANQGSEA. This CDR3 spans 13 amino acids.

The chain employs TRBV19 and TRBJ2-2; a possible D gene is TRBD2 (5 bases). Trimming left V 2 bases short and J 0 bases short, with 10 bases between. CDR1 is LNHDA and CDR2 is SQIVND in the germline V gene (reference sequence). The CDR3 extends over 16 amino acids. DNA of the CDR3: TGTGCCAGTAGTATACGGTCGGGGTCGAACACCGGGGAGCTGTTTTTT. This gives the protein CASSIRSGSNTGELFF.

The chain has TRBV19 and TRBJ2-1; 8 positions match TRBD1. Germline V gene sequence: CDR1 LNHDA, CDR2 SQIVND (reference sequence). CDR3 length equals 14 residues. The trim removed 5 bases at V and 9 bases at J, leaving 9 bases unmatched. This chain's CDR3 is CASSGGRGLTEQFF. In nucleotides, the CDR3 is TGTGCCAGTAGTGGGGGCAGGGGGCTGACTGAGCAGTTCTTC.

This chain joins TRBV10-3 and TRBJ1-4, with a tentative D call TRBD1 (6 bases). The CDR3 loop spans 13 amino acids. Trimming shortened V by 10 bases and J by 3 bases, and 12 bases separated the two germline ends. Germline assignment: CDR1 ENHRY and CDR2 SYGVKD. This CDR3 reads CATQGVANEKLFF. CDR3 coding DNA: TGTGCCACACAGGGTGTAGCTAATGAAAAACTGTTTTTT.

The chain recombines TRBV28 with TRBJ1-4, with 7 nucleotides matching TRBD1. CDR3 length: 15 amino acids. Losses at the gene ends were 4 bases for V and 4 bases for J; bases not matched to a gene: 6. The germline gives CDR1 MDHEN, CDR2 SYDVKM. For the CDR3, the DNA is TGTGCCAGCAGTTCCTGGACAGGTGGTAATGAAAAACTGTTTTTT. Translated: CASSSWTGGNEKLFF.

With regard to this clone: This specimen includes other DNA sequences encoding the same CDR3. The chain couples TRBV6-2 or TRBV6-3 to TRBJ2-5; TRBD2 is a possible D gene (5 bases). The V gene lost 0 bases and the J gene lost 5 bases, with 10 bases spanning the gap. CDR1 and CDR2 from the germline V gene are MNHEY and SVGEGT. The CDR3 runs to 14 residues. The CDR3 sequence: CASSYSASWETQYF. The CDR3, as DNA: TGTGCCAGCAGTTACTCGGCTAGCTGGGAGACCCAGTACTTC.

The J gene is TRBJ1-2, the V gene TRBV28; D is ambiguous. V was pared by 8 bases and J by 5 bases, with 15 bases between. Germline CDR1 reads MDHEN; CDR2 reads SYDVKM. The length of the CDR3 is 13 residues. This CDR3 is CASLGVDGYGYTF. In DNA form, the CDR3 reads TGTGCCAGCTTAGGAGTAGATGGGTATGGCTACACCTTC.

The chain has TRBV20-1 and TRBJ1-2, with no clear D. Trimming pared 2 bases from V and 13 bases from J, leaving 14 bases between. This CDR3 region has 11 residues. CDR1 and CDR2 from the germline V gene are DFQATT and SNEGSKA (reference sequence). The CDR3 region has the DNA TGCAGTGCTAGAAGGTTGAGGGTTTGCACCTTC. It yields the protein CSARRLRVCTF.

The rearrangement links TRBV5-1 to TRBJ2-7, with D maybe TRBD1 (6 bases). The CDR3 is 16 amino acids. V lost 3 bases to trimming and J lost 3 bases, with 19 bases between them. The germline gives CDR1 SGHRS, CDR2 YFSETQ. The CDR3 nucleotides are TGCGCCAGCAGCTCTCAGACAGGACTGCTGATCTACGAGCAGTACTTC. Translation gives CASSSQTGLLIYEQYF.

The V gene is TRBV4-3, the J gene TRBJ2-1; perhaps TRBD2 as D (5 bases). CDR1 is LGHNA, CDR2 YSLEER, per germline. V gave up 2 bases and J gave up 0 bases, with 14 bases separating them. The CDR3 loop spans 17 amino acids. CDR3 residues: CASSQLATGSSYNEQFF. The CDR3 DNA is TGCGCCAGCAGCCAACTGGCAACGGGGAGCTCCTACAATGAGCAGTTCTTC.

The rearrangement links TRBV24-1 to TRBJ2-3; D might be TRBD2 (5 bases). The CDR3 has 24 amino acids. Germline lookup yields CDR1 KGHDR and CDR2 SFDVKD. Trimming removed 3 bases at V and 2 bases at J, with 38 bases between. CDR3 loop: CATSDPLLEPPGPGSAPPTDTQYF. The CDR3 DNA reads TGTGCCACCAGTGATCCCCTTCTAGAGCCGCCTGGGCCGGGATCTGCACCACCCACAGATACGCAGTATTTT.